Listed here is a single T cell receptor beta chain. CDR1 is SEHNR, CDR2 FQNEAQ, per germline (reference sequence). The V gene lost 5 bases and the J gene lost 5 bases, with 21 bases spanning the gap. This CDR3 is 16 amino acids long. As handled by the study authors: The authors estimated nucleated cell counts from reference gene primer amplification. Repertoires were generated with immunoSEQ multiplex PCR, while TCRdb's copy carries only in-frame clones and drops some. V, J and clone size are those of that table, while D and trimming were read from the DNA. This table holds around 250,000 clones, roughly 89% found once. The record originates from a study of blood T cell repertoires in COVID-19. Study-wide context: The United States, Italy and Spain supplied acute and convalescent COVID-19 samples. T cells, B-cell-depleted T cells, or PBMCs provided the cDNA or gDNA that served as material.

What was sequenced was peripheral blood. The sequence was obtained from a woman aged 40-49 years who had recovered from COVID-19. The gene calls are TRBV7-9 and TRBJ1-1; TRBD1 might be the D (5 bases). CDR3: CASSPPVSGKGTEAFF. In DNA, the CDR3 is TGTGCCAGCAGCCCCCCCGTGTCAGGGAAGGGGACTGAAGCTTTCTTT.